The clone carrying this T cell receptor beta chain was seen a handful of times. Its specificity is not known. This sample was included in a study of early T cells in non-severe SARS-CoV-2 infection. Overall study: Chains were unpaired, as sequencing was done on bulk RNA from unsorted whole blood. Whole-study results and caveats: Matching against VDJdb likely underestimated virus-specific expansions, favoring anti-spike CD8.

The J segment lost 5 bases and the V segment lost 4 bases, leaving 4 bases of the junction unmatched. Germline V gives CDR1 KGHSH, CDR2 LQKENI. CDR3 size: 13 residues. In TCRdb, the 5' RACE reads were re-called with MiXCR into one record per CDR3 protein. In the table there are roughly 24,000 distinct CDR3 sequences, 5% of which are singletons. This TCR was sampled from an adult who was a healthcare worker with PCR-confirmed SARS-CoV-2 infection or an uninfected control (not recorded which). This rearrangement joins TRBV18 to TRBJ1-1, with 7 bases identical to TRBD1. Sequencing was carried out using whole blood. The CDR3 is CASSQGAGTEAFF. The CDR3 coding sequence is TGTGCCAGCTCACAGGGGGCGGGAACTGAAGCTTTCTTT.